The 27 T cell receptor beta chains below were found in one sample sequenced in a study of cytotoxic CD8 clonotypes in ibrutinib-treated CLL. The method was immunoSEQ multiplex PCR; TCRdb's version includes in-frame clones alone and lacks a portion of them. Among about 300,000 clones listed, less than 85% were seen once. Sample: PBMCs, taken at disease progression, from a patient treated with ibrutinib. The receptor source for this set is a human donor with chronic lymphocytic leukemia.

V gene TRBV21-1 combines with J gene TRBJ2-7; the table's D call of TRBD2 was not tested on the DNA. TRBV21-1 is annotated as a pseudogene. The CDR3 has 15 amino acids. CDR3 in amino acids: CASSSRGGGIYEQYF. The CDR3 bases are TGTGCCAGCAGCTCGAGGGGTGGGGGGATCTACGAGCAGTACTTC.

This clone was recorded once. The DNA for the CDR3 is TGCGCCAGCAGTGAGTTTACTAGCGGGGAAGTCGATACGCAGTATTTT. This codes for CASSEFTSGEVDTQYF. The chain couples TRBV10-1 to TRBJ2-3, with 10 bases matching TRBD2. The CDR3 loop spans 16 amino acids. The ends lost 1 base at V and 6 bases at J; junction bases unmatched: 7. In germline, CDR1 is WNHNN, CDR2 SYGVQD (reference sequence).

The rearrangement links TRBV11-2 to TRBJ2-7, with D possibly TRBD1 on 8 matching bases. The germline V gene encodes CDR1 SGHAT and CDR2 FQNNGV. This CDR3 comprises 14 residues. Trimming removed 5 bases at V and 3 bases at J, with 14 bases between. CDR3 amino acids: CASSPTGGVYEQYF. In DNA form, the CDR3 reads TGTGCCAGCAGCCCTACAGGGGGGGTCTACGAGCAGTACTTC.

The chain carries TRBV4-1 and TRBJ2-1, with 7 bases lining up with TRBD1. Per the germline V gene, CDR1 is MGHRA and CDR2 is YSYEKL. With V trimmed by 6 bases and J by 0 bases, 2 bases remained unmatched. The CDR3 has 14 amino acids. CDR3 region: CASRRDSSYNEQFF. CDR3 bases: TGCGCCAGCAGAAGGGACAGCTCCTACAATGAGCAGTTCTTC.

The V and J genes are TRBV5-1 and TRBJ1-2; D not resolved. The CDR3 runs 15 residues. The V gene lost 5 bases and the J gene lost 5 bases, with 19 bases spanning the gap. Germline CDR1 is SGHRS and CDR2 is YFSETQ. The CDR3, as DNA: TGCGCCAGCAGTCTAAAACCAGATGGGGTATATGGCTACACCTTC. This gives the protein CASSLKPDGVYGYTF. Based on the CDR3 plus reference TRBV5-1 and TRBJ1-2, the full variable domain is KAGVTQTPRYLIKTRGQQVTLSCSPISGHRSVSWYQQTPGQGLQFLFEYFSETQRNKGNFPGRFSGRQFSNSRSEMNVSTLELGDSALYLCASSLKPDGVYGYTFGSGTRLTVV.

This sequence joins TRBV9 and TRBJ2-1, with D uncertain. Germline V gene lookup returns CDR1 SGDLS and CDR2 YYNGEE. V dropped 0 bases and J dropped 4 bases, with 8 bases sitting between them. This CDR3 spans 14 amino acids. The CDR3 here is CASSVAGLYNEQFF. The CDR3 DNA is TGTGCCAGCAGCGTAGCGGGCCTGTACAATGAGCAGTTCTTC.

V gene TRBV11-3 combines with J gene TRBJ2-1; 10 nucleotides align to TRBD2. Losses at the gene ends were 1 base for V and 0 bases for J; bases not matched to a gene: 6. This CDR3 spans 18 amino acids. Germline V CDR1 and CDR2: SGHNT, YENEEA. DNA of the CDR3: TGTGCCAGCAGCTTAGCTGATAGCGGGGGGAGCTCCTACAATGAGCAGTTCTTC. This translates into CASSLADSGGSSYNEQFF.

The chain is built from TRBV29-1 and TRBJ1-2, with 8 bases that match TRBD1. V was clipped by 7 bases and J by 3 bases; unmatched bases: 7. CDR1 and CDR2 (germline): SQVTM, ANQGSEA. The CDR3 extends over 13 amino acids. CDR3: CSAWTGTHYGYTF. CDR3 nucleotides: TGCAGCGCTTGGACAGGGACACACTATGGCTACACCTTC.

The chain uses TRBV29-1 and TRBJ2-7; perhaps TRBD1 as D (7 bases). Trimming took off 6 bases at V and 2 bases at J, with 11 bases between the two ends. This CDR3 spans 12 amino acids. Germline V gene lookup returns CDR1 SQVTM and CDR2 ANQGSEA. The CDR3 sequence: CSVGGTAYEQYF. In nucleotides, the CDR3 is TGCAGCGTAGGAGGGACAGCCTACGAGCAGTACTTC.

This sequence joins TRBV19 and TRBJ1-5; D may be TRBD1 (5 bases). V dropped 7 bases and J dropped 4 bases, with 17 bases sitting between them. Germline loops: CDR1 LNHDA, CDR2 SQIVND (reference sequence). The CDR3 covers 15 residues. The CDR3 is CASTLVGDLNQPQHF. DNA of the CDR3: TGTGCCAGTACCCTTGTGGGGGACTTAAATCAGCCCCAGCATTTT.

The gene calls are TRBV2 and TRBJ2-1; a possible D gene is TRBD1 (5 bases). CDR1 and CDR2 from the germline V gene are SNHLY and FYNNEI. V lost 5 bases and J lost 4, with 9 bases in between. The length of the CDR3 is 13 residues. DNA of the CDR3: TGTGCCAGCAGTCCTCCAGGGTACAATGAGCAGTTCTTC. This gives the protein CASSPPGYNEQFF.

In this sample, this clone turned up once. The rearrangement joins TRBV2 to TRBJ1-2; TRBD1 might be the D (5 bases). CDR1 and CDR2 from the germline V gene are SNHLY and FYNNEI. Trimming took off 6 bases at V and 1 base at J, with 12 bases between the two ends. The CDR3 is made up of 14 amino acids. CDR3: CASSLGGGNYGYTF. CDR3 sequence (DNA): TGTGCCAGCAGCCTGGGGGGGGGTAACTATGGCTACACCTTC.

The chain couples TRBV9 to TRBJ2-5; the D is unclear. Between the trimmed V and J ends, which lost 4 bases and 4 bases, there was a span of 17 bases. The CDR3 has 15 amino acids. CDR1 is SGDLS, CDR2 YYNGEE, per germline. The CDR3 reads CASSPTPTAPETQYF. The CDR3 nucleotides read TGTGCCAGCAGCCCAACCCCCACGGCCCCAGAGACCCAGTACTTC.

This chain joins TRBV29-1 and TRBJ2-4, with 10 bases that match TRBD2. The trim removed 7 bases at V and 6 bases at J, leaving 6 bases unmatched. This CDR3 contains 13 residues. Germline V gene sequence: CDR1 SQVTM, CDR2 ANQGSEA. In DNA form, the CDR3 reads TGCAGCGCAAGCGGGAGGGCACCAAACATTCAGTACTTC. Translated, it gives CSASGRAPNIQYF.

This clone came up a few times. The rearrangement joins TRBV18 to TRBJ1-2; TRBD1 aligns across 9 bases. With V trimmed by 6 bases and J by 4 bases, 21 bases remained unmatched. CDR1 KGHSH and CDR2 LQKENI come from the germline V gene. The CDR3 spans 19 residues. The CDR3, as DNA: TGTGCCAGCTCCCCCATGATCGGGACAGGGATTGTTTGGGGCTATGGCTACACCTTC. Protein sequence: CASSPMIGTGIVWGYGYTF.

This chain joins TRBV19 and TRBJ1-2; D gene unclear. The CDR3 loop spans 15 amino acids. The V and J ends lost 4 bases and 2 bases respectively, with 14 bases between them. Germline V gene data show CDR1 as LNHDA and CDR2 as SQIVND (reference sequence). CDR3 DNA sequence: TGTGCCAGTAGTACCCCGATGGGAGTAAACTATGGCTACACCTTC. Translating it yields CASSTPMGVNYGYTF.

CDR3 sequence: CASSFEEGFLSYNEQFF. DNA of the CDR3: TGTGCCAGCAGCTTTGAGGAGGGGTTCCTCTCCTACAATGAGCAGTTCTTC. This chain joins TRBV5-4 and TRBJ2-1, with D possibly being TRBD2 (6 bases). The V gene lost 2 bases and the J gene lost 0 bases, with 15 bases spanning the gap. CDR3 length: 17 amino acids. Germline CDR1 SGHNT, CDR2 YYREEE (reference sequence).

The rearrangement uses TRBV28 and TRBJ2-3, with D perhaps TRBD1 or TRBD2 (6 bases each). V lost 7 bases and J lost 0, with 17 bases in between. The CDR3 length is 16 residues. Germline V gives CDR1 MDHEN, CDR2 SYDVKM. CDR3 DNA: TGTGCCAGCACGGGATTTCGGGGGCCCAGCACAGATACGCAGTATTTT. It translates to CASTGFRGPSTDTQYF.

The chain has TRBV4-3 and TRBJ1-2; perhaps TRBD1 as D (5 bases). Trimming pared 0 bases from V and 0 bases from J, leaving 11 bases between. The CDR3 is 16 residues long. Germline V CDR1 and CDR2: LGHNA, YSLEER. In nucleotides, the CDR3 is TGCGCCAGCAGCCAAGAGGGCACAGGTTCTAACTATGGCTACACCTTC. It encodes CASSQEGTGSNYGYTF.

Only one count was recorded for this clone. J is TRBJ2-7 and V is TRBV9, with 9 bases fitting TRBD1. The V segment lost 3 bases and the J segment 6 bases; nucleotides outside the gene matches: 7. CDR1 and CDR2 from the germline V gene are SGDLS and YYNGEE. This CDR3 spans 14 amino acids. The DNA of the CDR3 is TGTGCCAGCAGCGCGGGACAGGGTCTAAGCGAGCAGTACTTC. It codes for CASSAGQGLSEQYF. Combining the CDR3 with reference TRBV9 and TRBJ2-7 gives the whole variable domain DSGVTQTPKHLITATGQRVTLRCSPRSGDLSVYWYQQSLDQGLQFLIQYYNGEERAKGNILERFSAQQFPDLHSELNLSSLELGDSALYFCASSAGQGLSEQYFGPGTRLTVT.

This clone has a single count. CDR3 residues: CASSIVGTGELFF. CDR3 coding DNA: TGTGCCAGTTCGATTGTAGGCACCGGGGAGCTGTTTTTT. The chain carries TRBV9 and TRBJ2-2; D is ambiguous. Germline V gives CDR1 SGDLS, CDR2 YYNGEE. The CDR3 spans 13 residues. The V gene lost 8 bases and the J gene lost 4 bases, with 12 bases spanning the gap. Looking up the rest from reference TRBV9 and TRBJ2-2 gives the full variable domain: DSGVTQTPKHLITATGQRVTLRCSPRSGDLSVYWYQQSLDQGLQFLIQYYNGEERAKGNILERFSAQQFPDLHSELNLSSLELGDSALYFCASSIVGTGELFFGEGSRLTVL.

This clone was found a few times. The chain has TRBV19 and TRBJ1-2; the D gene is possibly TRBD1 (5 bases). Trimming stripped 6 bases from V and 2 bases from J, with 16 bases between. The CDR3 consists of 15 residues. Germline V CDR1 and CDR2: LNHDA, SQIVND (reference sequence). Here the CDR3 reads CASRQRDSANYGYTF. DNA of the CDR3: TGTGCCAGTAGGCAACGGGACTCCGCCAACTATGGCTACACCTTC. Looking up the rest from reference TRBV19 and TRBJ1-2 gives the full variable domain: DGGITQSPKYLFRKEGQNVTLSCEQNLNHDAMYWYRQDPGQGLRLIYYSQIVNDFQKGDIAEGYSVSREKKESFPLTVTSAQKNPTAFYLCASRQRDSANYGYTFGSGTRLTVV.

The chain recombines TRBV15 with TRBJ2-1; perhaps TRBD1 as D (5 bases). The V gene's germline CDR1 is LNHNV and CDR2 YYDKDF (reference sequence). The CDR3 loop spans 15 amino acids. With 1 base removed from V and 10 bases from J, the gap between germline ends came to 17 bases. CDR3 amino acids: CATSRVGLRFSEQFF. CDR3 in DNA: TGTGCCACCAGCAGAGTGGGGCTGAGGTTCAGCGAGCAGTTCTTC.

The chain is built from TRBV29-1 and TRBJ1-2; D is uncertain. V was clipped by 6 bases and J by 3 bases, with 17 bases between them. The CDR3 is 14 residues long. Germline loops: CDR1 SQVTM, CDR2 ANQGSEA. CDR3 coding DNA: TGCAGCGTCCCTGGGTCGGTCGGATACTATGGCTACACCTTC. This encodes CSVPGSVGYYGYTF.

The V call is TRBV28, the J call TRBJ2-3; tentatively, D is TRBD1 (6 bases). The CDR3 runs to 16 residues. CDR1 and CDR2 from the germline V gene are MDHEN and SYDVKM. V gave up 6 bases and J gave up 0 bases, with 16 bases separating them. The CDR3 nucleotides read TGTGCCAGCAGCAACCCACAGGGTACTAGCACAGATACGCAGTATTTT. Translation: CASSNPQGTSTDTQYF.

J is TRBJ2-1 and V is TRBV27; D is ambiguous. V lost 5 bases to trimming and J lost 5 bases, with 13 bases between them. Germline V gives CDR1 MNHEY, CDR2 SMNVEV (reference sequence). The CDR3 sequence is 14 residues long. CDR3 amino acids: CASSTGSPHNEQFF. The CDR3 region has the DNA TGTGCCAGCAGTACCGGCTCTCCGCACAATGAGCAGTTCTTC.

The chain uses TRBV7-3 and TRBJ1-5; no clear D gene. V lost 6 bases, J lost 3 bases, and 15 bases lay in between. The CDR3 is 15 amino acids. The germline V gene has CDR1 SGHTA and CDR2 FQGTGA. This CDR3 is CASRHPDRDNQPQHF. CDR3 DNA sequence: TGTGCCAGCAGACATCCGGACCGCGACAATCAGCCCCAGCATTTT.